This TCR beta chain is from a study of CD8+ T cells in alopecia areata. Following extraction, RNA underwent reverse transcription to cDNA, which served as the sequencing template. TCRdb's table, derived via immunoSEQ multiplex PCR, lists solely in-frame clones and lacks some. Seen here are some 180,000 clones, 45% to 70% observed once, and the top ten hold 4% to 6%. The CDR3 runs 11 residues. Germline V gene lookup returns CDR1 SQVTM and CDR2 ANQGSEA. The V gene lost 0 bases and the J gene lost 4 bases, with 4 bases spanning the gap. Of note for this clone: The sample holds other DNA sequences that translate to the same CDR3.

Sequencing was performed on CD8+ T cells sorted from blood. This receptor was obtained from a human donor in good health. The chain recombines TRBV29-1 with TRBJ2-7; D is unresolved. The DNA of the CDR3 is TGCAGCGTTGAAGAGTCTTACGAGCAGTACTTC. Amino acids: CSVEESYEQYF.